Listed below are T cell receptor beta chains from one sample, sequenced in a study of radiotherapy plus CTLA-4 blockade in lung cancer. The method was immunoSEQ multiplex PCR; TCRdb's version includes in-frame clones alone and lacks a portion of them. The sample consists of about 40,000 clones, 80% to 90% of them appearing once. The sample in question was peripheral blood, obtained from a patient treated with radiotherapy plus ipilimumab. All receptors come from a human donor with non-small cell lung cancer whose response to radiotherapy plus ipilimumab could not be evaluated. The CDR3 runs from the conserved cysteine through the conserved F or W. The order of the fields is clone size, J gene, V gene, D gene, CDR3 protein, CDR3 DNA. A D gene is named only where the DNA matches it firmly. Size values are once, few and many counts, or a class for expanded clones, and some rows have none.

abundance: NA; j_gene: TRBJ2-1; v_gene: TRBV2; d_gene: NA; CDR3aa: CASSEGQGRFLGNEQFF; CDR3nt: TGTGCCAGCAGTGAAGGGCAGGGGCGCTTCTTGGGGAATGAGCAGTTCTTC
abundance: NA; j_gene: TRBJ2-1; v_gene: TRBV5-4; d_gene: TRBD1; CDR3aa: CASSSTYRGSNEQFF; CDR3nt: TGTGCCAGCAGCTCCACTTACAGGGGAAGCAATGAGCAGTTCTTC
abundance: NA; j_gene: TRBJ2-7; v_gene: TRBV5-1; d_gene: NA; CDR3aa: CASSLDSMSSSYEQYF; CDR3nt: TGCGCCAGCAGCTTGGACTCAATGTCTAGCTCCTACGAGCAGTACTTC
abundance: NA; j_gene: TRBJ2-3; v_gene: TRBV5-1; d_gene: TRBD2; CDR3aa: CASSLGGRAGTQYF; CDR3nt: TGCGCCAGCAGCTTGGGCGGGAGGGCCGGTACGCAGTATTTT
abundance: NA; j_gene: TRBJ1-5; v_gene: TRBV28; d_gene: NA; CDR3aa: CASSDREAYSNQPQHF; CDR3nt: TGTGCCAGCTCGGATCGGGAGGCATATAGCAATCAGCCCCAGCATTTT
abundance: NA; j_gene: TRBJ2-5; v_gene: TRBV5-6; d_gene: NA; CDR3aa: CASSLSGEYQETQYF; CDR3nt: TGTGCCAGCAGCTTGTCAGGGGAGTACCAAGAGACCCAGTACTTC
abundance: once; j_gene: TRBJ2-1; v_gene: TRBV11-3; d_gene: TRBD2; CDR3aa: CASSLGASGNEQFF; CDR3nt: TGTGCCAGCAGCTTAGGAGCTAGCGGCAATGAGCAGTTCTTC
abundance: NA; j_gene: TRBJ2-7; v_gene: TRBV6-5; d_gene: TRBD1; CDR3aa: CASSYTLDRVYEQYF; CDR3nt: TGTGCCAGCAGTTACACCTTGGACAGGGTCTACGAGCAGTACTTC
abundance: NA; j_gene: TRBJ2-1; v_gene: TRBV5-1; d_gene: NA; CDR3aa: CASSLGGSYNEQFF; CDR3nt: TGCGCCAGCAGCTTGGGAGGGTCTTACAATGAGCAGTTCTTC
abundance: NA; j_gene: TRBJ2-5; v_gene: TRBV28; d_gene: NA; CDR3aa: CASSLSKTQYF; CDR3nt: TGTGCCAGCAGTTTATCAAAGACCCAGTACTTC
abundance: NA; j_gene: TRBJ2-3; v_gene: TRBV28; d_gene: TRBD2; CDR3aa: CASGQLAGGPDTQYF; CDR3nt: TGTGCCAGCGGACAACTAGCGGGAGGGCCAGATACGCAGTATTTT
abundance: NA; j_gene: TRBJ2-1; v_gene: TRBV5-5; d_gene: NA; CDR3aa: CASSLPQYEQFF; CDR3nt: TGTGCCAGCAGCTTACCCCAGTATGAGCAGTTCTTC
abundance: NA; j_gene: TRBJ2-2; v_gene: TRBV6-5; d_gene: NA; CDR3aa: CASSYSGGAGGELFF; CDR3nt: TGTGCCAGCAGTTACAGTGGGGGCGCGGGCGGGGAGCTGTTTTTT
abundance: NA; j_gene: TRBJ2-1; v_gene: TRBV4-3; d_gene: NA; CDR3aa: CASSQAQGTYNEQFF; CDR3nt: TGCGCCAGCAGCCAAGCTCAAGGGACTTACAATGAGCAGTTCTTC
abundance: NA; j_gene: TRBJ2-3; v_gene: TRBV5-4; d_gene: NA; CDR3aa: CASSLVPTNGDTQYF; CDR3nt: TGTGCCAGCAGCTTGGTCCCGACTAACGGCGATACGCAGTATTTT
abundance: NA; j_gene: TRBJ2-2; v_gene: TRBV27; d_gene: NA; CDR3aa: CASSFILAPGGELFF; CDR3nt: TGTGCCAGCAGTTTCATCCTGGCACCAGGCGGGGAGCTGTTTTTT
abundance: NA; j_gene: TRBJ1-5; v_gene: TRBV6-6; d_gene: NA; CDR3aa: CASSSGAGAQHF; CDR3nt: TGTGCCAGCAGTTCCGGAGCAGGGGCCCAGCATTTT
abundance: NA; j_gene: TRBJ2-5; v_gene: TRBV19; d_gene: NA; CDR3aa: CASSPQGGFGETQYF; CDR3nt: TGTGCCAGTAGTCCACAAGGAGGGTTTGGGGAGACCCAGTACTTC
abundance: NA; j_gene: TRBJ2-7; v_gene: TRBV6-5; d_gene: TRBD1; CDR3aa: CASTLGGQGAREQYF; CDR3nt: TGTGCCAGCACCCTGGGGGGACAGGGGGCGCGTGAGCAGTACTTC
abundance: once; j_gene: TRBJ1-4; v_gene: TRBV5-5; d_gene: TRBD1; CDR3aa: CASSPRQGAGNEKLFF; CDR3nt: TGTGCCAGCAGCCCCAGGCAGGGGGCGGGAAATGAAAAACTGTTTTTT
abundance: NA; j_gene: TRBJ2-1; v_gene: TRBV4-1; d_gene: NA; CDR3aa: CASSQDQRAGGGREQFF; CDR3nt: TGCGCCAGCAGCCAAGATCAAAGGGCAGGTGGAGGCAGGGAGCAGTTCTTC
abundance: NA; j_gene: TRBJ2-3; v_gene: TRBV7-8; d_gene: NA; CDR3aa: CASSLRRVTDTQYF; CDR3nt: TGTGCCAGCAGCTTGAGGAGGGTAACAGATACGCAGTATTTT
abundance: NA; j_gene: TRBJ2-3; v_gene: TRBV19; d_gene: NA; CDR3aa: CASSSPPNRGDKDTQYF; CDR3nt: TGTGCCAGTAGTTCACCCCCCAACCGGGGGGACAAAGATACGCAGTATTTT
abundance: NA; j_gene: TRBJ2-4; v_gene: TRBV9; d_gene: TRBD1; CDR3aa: CASSGPGQGLAKNIQYF; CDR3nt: TGTGCCAGCAGCGGACCGGGACAGGGTCTAGCCAAAAACATTCAGTACTTC
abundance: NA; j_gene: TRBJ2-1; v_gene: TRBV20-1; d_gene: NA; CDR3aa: CSARGGYEQFF; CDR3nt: TGCAGTGCCAGGGGAGGGTATGAGCAGTTCTTC
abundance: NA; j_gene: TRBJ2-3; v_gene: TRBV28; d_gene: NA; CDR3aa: CASSPPGRDTQYF; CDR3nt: TGTGCCAGCAGTCCCCCGGGAAGGGATACGCAGTATTTT
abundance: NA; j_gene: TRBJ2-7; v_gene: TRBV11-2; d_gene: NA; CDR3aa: CASSHLRLYEQYF; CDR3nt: TGTGCCAGCAGCCACCTGCGGCTTTACGAGCAGTACTTC
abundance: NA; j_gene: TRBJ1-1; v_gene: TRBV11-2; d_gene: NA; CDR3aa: CASRPPGVPGTEAFF; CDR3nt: TGTGCCAGCAGGCCGCCCGGGGTCCCGGGCACTGAAGCTTTCTTT
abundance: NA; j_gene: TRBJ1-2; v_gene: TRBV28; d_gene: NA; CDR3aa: CASSLDRNYGYTF; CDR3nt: TGTGCCAGCAGTCTCGACAGGAACTATGGCTACACCTTC
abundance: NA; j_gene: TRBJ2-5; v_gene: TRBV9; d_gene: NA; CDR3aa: CASSVAQGLGETQYF; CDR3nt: TGTGCCAGCAGCGTAGCCCAGGGGCTGGGGGAGACCCAGTACTTC
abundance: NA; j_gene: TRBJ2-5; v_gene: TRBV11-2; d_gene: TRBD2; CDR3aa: CASSSGTSGGFGETQYF; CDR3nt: TGTGCCAGCAGCTCAGGGACTAGCGGGGGCTTCGGAGAGACCCAGTACTTC
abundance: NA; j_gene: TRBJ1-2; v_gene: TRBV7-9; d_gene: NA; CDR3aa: CASSFIGGVMGYTF; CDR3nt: TGTGCCAGCAGCTTTATTGGAGGGGTGATGGGCTACACCTTC
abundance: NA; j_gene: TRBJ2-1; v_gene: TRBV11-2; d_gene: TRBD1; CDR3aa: CASSVTGVSSYNEQFF; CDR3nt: TGTGCCAGCAGCGTGACAGGGGTGAGCTCCTACAATGAGCAGTTCTTC
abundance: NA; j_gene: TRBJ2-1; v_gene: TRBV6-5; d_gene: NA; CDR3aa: CASSYSRNSYNEQFF; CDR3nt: TGTGCCAGCAGTTACTCGAGGAACTCCTACAATGAGCAGTTCTTC
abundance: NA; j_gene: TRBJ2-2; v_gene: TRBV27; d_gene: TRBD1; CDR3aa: CASSTRTGSTGELFF; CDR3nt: TGTGCCAGCAGTACCCGGACAGGATCTACCGGGGAGCTGTTTTTT
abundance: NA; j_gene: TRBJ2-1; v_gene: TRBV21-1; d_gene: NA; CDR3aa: CATSGGPPDNEQFF; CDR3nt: TGTGCCACCTCGGGAGGGCCCCCCGACAATGAGCAGTTCTTC
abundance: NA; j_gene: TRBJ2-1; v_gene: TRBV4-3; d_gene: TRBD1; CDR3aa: CASSQDRRASYNEQFF; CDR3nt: TGCGCCAGCAGCCAGGACAGGCGCGCCTCCTACAATGAGCAGTTCTTC
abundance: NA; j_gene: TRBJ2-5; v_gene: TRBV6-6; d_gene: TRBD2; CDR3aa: CASSPLGSGGAETQYF; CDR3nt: TGTGCCAGCAGTCCCCTGGGTAGCGGGGGGGCGGAGACCCAGTACTTC
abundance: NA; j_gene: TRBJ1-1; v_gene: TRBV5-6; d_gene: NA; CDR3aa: CASSLAPGSNTEAFF; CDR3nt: TGTGCCAGCAGCTTGGCCCCGGGGTCGAACACTGAAGCTTTCTTT
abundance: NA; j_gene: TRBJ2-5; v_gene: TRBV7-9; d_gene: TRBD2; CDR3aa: CASSFPGGVRETQYF; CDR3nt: TGTGCCAGCAGCTTCCCCGGGGGGGTCAGGGAGACCCAGTACTTC
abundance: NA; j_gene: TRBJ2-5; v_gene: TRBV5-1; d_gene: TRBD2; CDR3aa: CASSLGGGRTETQYF; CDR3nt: TGCGCCAGCAGCTTGGGAGGCGGGAGAACAGAGACCCAGTACTTC
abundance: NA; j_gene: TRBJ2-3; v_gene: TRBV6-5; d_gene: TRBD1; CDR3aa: CASSATGGIADTQYF; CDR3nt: TGTGCCAGCAGTGCGACAGGGGGTATCGCAGATACGCAGTATTTT
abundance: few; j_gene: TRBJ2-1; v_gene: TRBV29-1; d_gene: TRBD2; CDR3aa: CSGAGLSYNEQFF; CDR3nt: TGCAGCGGCGCGGGACTATCCTACAATGAGCAGTTCTTC
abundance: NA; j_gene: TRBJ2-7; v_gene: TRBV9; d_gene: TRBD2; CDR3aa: CASSVASGRWYEQYF; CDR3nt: TGTGCCAGCAGCGTAGCTAGCGGGAGATGGTACGAGCAGTACTTC
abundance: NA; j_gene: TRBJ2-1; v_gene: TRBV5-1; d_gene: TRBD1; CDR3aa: CASSLVPSTGGRDEQFF; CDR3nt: TGCGCCAGCAGCTTGGTCCCCAGTACAGGGGGTAGGGATGAGCAGTTCTTC
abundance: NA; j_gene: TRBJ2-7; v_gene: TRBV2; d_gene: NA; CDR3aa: CASSKTLGLEQYF; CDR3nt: TGTGCCAGCAGTAAGACACTGGGACTCGAGCAGTACTTC
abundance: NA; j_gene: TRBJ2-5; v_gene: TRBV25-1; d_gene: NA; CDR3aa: CASSEGTGQSETQYF; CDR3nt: TGTGCCAGCAGTGAGGGTACAGGTCAATCGGAGACCCAGTACTTC
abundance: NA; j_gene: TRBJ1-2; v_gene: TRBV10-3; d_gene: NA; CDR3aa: CAISDMLRGNYGYTF; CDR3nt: TGTGCCATCAGTGATATGCTTCGGGGGAACTATGGCTACACCTTC
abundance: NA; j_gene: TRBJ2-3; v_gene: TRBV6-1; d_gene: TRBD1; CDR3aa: CASSPGQRSSTQYF; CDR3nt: TGTGCCAGCAGCCCGGGACAGAGGTCAAGTACGCAGTATTTT
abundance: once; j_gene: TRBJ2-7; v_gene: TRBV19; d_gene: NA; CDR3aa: CASSILPSSRYSYEQYF; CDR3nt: TGTGCCAGTAGTATCCTCCCTAGCTCTCGGTACTCCTACGAGCAGTACTTC
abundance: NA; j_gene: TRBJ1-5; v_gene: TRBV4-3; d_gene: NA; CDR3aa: CASSQARGQPQHF; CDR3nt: TGCGCCAGCAGCCAAGCAAGGGGTCAGCCCCAGCATTTT
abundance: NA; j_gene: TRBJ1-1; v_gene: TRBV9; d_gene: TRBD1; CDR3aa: CASSLTGVNTEAFF; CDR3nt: TGTGCCAGCAGCTTAACAGGGGTGAACACTGAAGCTTTCTTT
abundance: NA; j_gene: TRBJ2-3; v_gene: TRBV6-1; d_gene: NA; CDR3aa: CASYREVTDTQYF; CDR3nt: TGTGCCAGCTATCGAGAAGTTACAGATACGCAGTATTTT
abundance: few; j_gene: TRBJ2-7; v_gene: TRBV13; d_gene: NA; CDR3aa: CASSLKGVEVHEQYF; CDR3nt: TGTGCCAGCAGTCTAAAGGGGGTAGAGGTCCACGAGCAGTACTTC
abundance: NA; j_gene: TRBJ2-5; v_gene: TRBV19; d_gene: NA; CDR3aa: CASSPTATGVETQYF; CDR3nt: TGTGCCAGTAGTCCAACTGCGACTGGCGTGGAGACCCAGTACTTC
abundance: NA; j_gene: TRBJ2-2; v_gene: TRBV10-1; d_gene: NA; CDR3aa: CASYASAAGELFF; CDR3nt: TGCGCCTCTTATGCTAGCGCGGCCGGGGAGCTGTTTTTT
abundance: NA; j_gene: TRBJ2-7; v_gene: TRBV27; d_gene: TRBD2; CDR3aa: CASQGRGAHEQYF; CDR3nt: TGTGCCAGCCAGGGGCGGGGGGCCCACGAGCAGTACTTC
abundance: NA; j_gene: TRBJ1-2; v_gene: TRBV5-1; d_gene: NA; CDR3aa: CASSLTSSPYGYTF; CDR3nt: TGCGCCAGCAGCTTGACTAGTTCCCCTTATGGCTACACCTTC
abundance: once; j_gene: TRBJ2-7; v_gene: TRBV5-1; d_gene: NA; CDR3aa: CASSLGGIYEQYF; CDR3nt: TGCGCCAGCAGCTTAGGGGGAATCTACGAGCAGTACTTC